The next 19 T cell receptor beta chains were all read from a single sample in a study of CD8+CD57+ T cells in acquired aplastic anemia. Flow cytometry had shown expanded CD8+CD57+ cells in the patients chosen for sequencing. The template for TCR beta VDJ and CDR3 sequence profiling was genomic DNA. TCRdb re-called the reads with MiXCR, one entry per CDR3 protein. The sample comprises some 160,000 distinct CDR3 sequences, roughly 48% of which are singletons, and around a third rests with the top ten. Source material: sorted CD4+, CD8+, or CD8+CD57+ T cells (not recorded which) from PBMCs. The source is a human donor with aplastic anemia.

This chain connects TRBV2 to TRBJ1-2; possible D gene TRBD1, 5 bases. The V and J ends lost 2 bases and 4 bases respectively, with 14 bases between them. CDR3 length: 15 residues. Germline V lookup: CDR1 SNHLY, CDR2 FYNNEI. This CDR3 is CASSEIYGGGYGYTF. CDR3 sequence (DNA): TGTGCCAGCAGTGAAATCTACGGGGGAGGCTATGGCTACACCTTC.

The chain employs TRBV20-1 and TRBJ2-5; the D gene is possibly TRBD2 (6 bases). CDR1 DFQATT and CDR2 SNEGSKA come from the germline V gene (reference sequence). The V end lost 4 bases, the J end lost 4 bases, and 13 bases lay between the germline ends. The CDR3 contains 13 residues. CDR3: CSATPGGGETQYF. DNA for the CDR3: TGCAGTGCTACCCCCGGGGGAGGAGAGACCCAGTACTTC.

The V and J genes are TRBV29-1 and TRBJ2-7; D may match TRBD1 or TRBD2 (6 bases each). Trimming cost V 4 bases and J 5 bases, with 12 bases left between them. This CDR3 region has 12 residues. Per the germline V gene, CDR1 is SQVTM and CDR2 is ANQGSEA. CDR3 region: CSVVQRGHEQYF. CDR3 DNA sequence: TGCAGCGTTGTTCAACGGGGGCACGAGCAGTACTTC.

J is TRBJ2-5 and V is TRBV20-1; TRBD2 matches at 7 bases. The trim removed 4 bases at V and 5 bases at J, leaving 1 base unmatched. The CDR3 sequence is 11 residues long. Germline CDR1 reads DFQATT; CDR2 reads SNEGSKA (reference sequence). The CDR3 DNA follows: TGCAGTGCTATCGGGGGGGAGACCCAGTACTTC. As protein: CSAIGGETQYF.

This chain joins TRBV28 and TRBJ1-1; 9 nucleotides align to TRBD1. The V segment lost 7 bases and the J segment 2 bases; nucleotides outside the gene matches: 5. Germline lookup yields CDR1 MDHEN and CDR2 SYDVKM. This CDR3 is 14 amino acids long. The CDR3 region has the DNA TGTGCCAGCACCTTGACAGGGGGAAACACTGAAGCTTTCTTT. It specifies CASTLTGGNTEAFF.

Concerning this clonotype itself: This may arise from a read error, as a much more abundant clone is one base away. This sequence joins TRBV6-1 and TRBJ2-7; D assignment may be TRBD1 or TRBD2 (5 bases each). The CDR3 runs 14 residues. In germline, CDR1 is MNHNS, CDR2 SASEGT. In nucleotides, the CDR3 is TGTGCCAGCAGTACAGCCGGGGCCGCCCTCGAGCAGCACTTC. This gives the protein CASSTAGAALEQHF.

This clonotype has just a few counts. The chain is built from TRBV3-1 and TRBJ1-3; 11 bases agree with TRBD1. With V trimmed by 5 bases and J by 0 bases, 3 bases remained unmatched. Germline V gives CDR1 LGHDT, CDR2 YNNKEL (reference sequence). This CDR3 has 16 residues. CDR3 DNA: TGTGCCAGCAGCACCGGGACAGGGGGCTCTGGAAACACCATATATTTT. It codes for CASSTGTGGSGNTIYF.

The chain employs TRBV4-3 and TRBJ1-1; TRBD1 is a possible D gene (5 bases). The germline CDR1 and CDR2 sequences are LGHNA and YSLEER. This CDR3 is 15 amino acids long. The V end was cut by 0 bases, the J end by 1 base, with 9 bases between. CDR3 nucleotide sequence: TGCGCCAGCAGCCAAGATTGGCAGGGGAACACTGAAGCTTTCTTT. The encoded protein is CASSQDWQGNTEAFF.

This chain joins TRBV12-3 or TRBV12-4 and TRBJ2-7; D is possibly TRBD1 or TRBD2 (5 bases each). There are 15 residues in the CDR3. Between the trimmed V and J ends, which lost 6 bases and 2 bases, there was a span of 17 bases. CDR3 DNA: TGTGCCAGCAGCCAAACCGGGACCATTACCTACGAGCAGTACTTC. It specifies CASSQTGTITYEQYF.

The CDR3 here is CSARGDTEIPEAFF. The DNA for the CDR3 is TGCAGTGCTAGGGGGGACACGGAGATCCCTGAAGCTTTCTTT. The chain recombines TRBV20-1 with TRBJ1-1, with D perhaps matching TRBD1 (6 bases). The CDR3 totals 14 residues. Trimming shortened V by 3 bases and J by 6 bases, and 17 bases separated the two germline ends. Germline lookup yields CDR1 DFQATT and CDR2 SNEGSKA (reference sequence).

The chain couples TRBV9 to TRBJ2-3; D gene uncertain. V was clipped by 0 bases and J by 2 bases, with 10 bases between them. The CDR3 is 15 residues long. Germline CDR1 and CDR2: SGDLS and YYNGEE. CDR3 sequence: CASSVGVGPTDTQYF. The CDR3 DNA is TGTGCCAGCAGCGTAGGTGTAGGGCCCACAGATACGCAGTATTTT.

This clonotype was recorded at least ten times. The rearrangement uses TRBV9 and TRBJ2-1; D possibly corresponds to TRBD2 (5 bases). Germline lookup yields CDR1 SGDLS and CDR2 YYNGEE. This CDR3 has 14 amino acids. Trimming left V 5 bases short and J 0 bases short, with 9 bases between. Here the CDR3 DNA reads TGTGCCAGCAGTGAGGGCTACTCCTACAATGAGCAGTTCTTC. Protein sequence: CASSEGYSYNEQFF. Using reference TRBV9 and TRBJ2-1 for the parts outside the CDR3, the full variable domain is DSGVTQTPKHLITATGQRVTLRCSPRSGDLSVYWYQQSLDQGLQFLIQYYNGEERAKGNILERFSAQQFPDLHSELNLSSLELGDSALYFCASSEGYSYNEQFFGPGTRLTVL.

A note on this clonotype: This may stem from a read error, because a much larger clone lies one nucleotide away. The chain recombines TRBV30 with TRBJ2-5; 11 bases fit TRBD1. The CDR3 has 16 amino acids. Germline V gene sequence: CDR1 GTSNPN, CDR2 SVGIG (reference sequence). The CDR3 nucleotides are TGTGTCTGGAGTAGGGGGGACAGGGGGTTTGGAGAGACCCAGTACTTC. Protein product: CVWSRGDRGFGETQYF. Combining the CDR3 with reference TRBV30 and TRBJ2-5 gives the whole variable domain SQTIHQWPATLVQPVGSPLSLECTVEGTSNPNLYWYRQAAGRGLQLLFYSVGIGQISSEVPQNLSASRPQDRQFILSSKKLLLSDSGFYLCVWSRGDRGFGETQYFGPGTRLLVL.

In this sample, this clonotype turned up many times. The chain couples TRBV10-1 to TRBJ2-1; the match to TRBD2 covers 15 bases. Trimming removed 0 bases from V and 7 bases from J; junction bases left unmatched: 1. The CDR3 totals 16 residues. Germline CDR1 WNHNN, CDR2 SYGVQD (reference sequence). Here the CDR3 reads CASSESGTSGRNEQFF. Here the CDR3 DNA reads TGCGCCAGCAGTGAGTCGGGGACTAGCGGGAGGAATGAGCAGTTCTTC.

This rearrangement joins TRBV29-1 to TRBJ1-1, with 7 bases matching TRBD1. Germline V gene sequence: CDR1 SQVTM, CDR2 ANQGSEA. Unmatched junction bases numbered 6, after V lost 5 bases and J lost 6 bases. This CDR3 contains 12 residues. The CDR3 DNA reads as TGCAGCGTTCATAGGACAGGCCCTGAAGCTTTCTTT. Its protein product is CSVHRTGPEAFF.

This clonotype has at least ten counts. J is TRBJ2-7 and V is TRBV10-2; TRBD2 agrees at 10 bases. Trimming took 2 bases from V and 6 from J; bases not matched to a gene: 7. From germline, CDR1 is WSHSY and CDR2 SAAADI. CDR3 length: 15 residues. The CDR3 reads CASSERSGRAGEQYF. The CDR3 bases are TGCGCCAGCAGTGAGCGAAGCGGGAGGGCCGGCGAGCAGTACTTC.

A note on this clonotype: It may be a read error: a sequence one base away is much more abundant. The rearrangement uses TRBV11-2 and TRBJ1-5, with no clear D. CDR1 is SGHAT, CDR2 FQNNGV, per germline. The CDR3 length is 18 residues. CDR3 coding DNA: TGTGCCAGCAGCTTAGAAGGTAAGCCTTGTCCTAGCAATCAGCCCCTGCATTTT. Amino acids: CASSLEGKPCPSNQPLHF.

This clonotype appeared many times. The V and J genes are TRBV4-1 and TRBJ2-5, with a weak D call TRBD2 (5 bases). Trimming stripped 2 bases from V and 1 base from J, with 11 bases between. The CDR3 runs 15 residues. CDR1 and CDR2 (germline): MGHRA, YSYEKL. For the CDR3, the DNA is TGCGCCAGCAGCCAAAGCGGACGATTCCAAGAGACCCAGTACTTC. Residues: CASSQSGRFQETQYF.

This clonotype has just a few counts. The chain uses TRBV10-1 and TRBJ1-4, with D perhaps matching TRBD1 (5 bases). The V and J ends lost 0 bases and 5 bases respectively, with 10 bases between them. The CDR3 is made up of 15 amino acids. Per germline, CDR1 WNHNN and CDR2 SYGVQD (reference sequence). CDR3 residues: CASSESDSNNEKLFF. CDR3 bases: TGCGCCAGCAGTGAGTCTGACAGCAACAATGAAAAACTGTTTTTT.